The 5 T cell receptor beta chains reported below all come from one sample, sequenced in a study of CD8+CD57+ T cells in acquired aplastic anemia. Using genomic DNA as the template, TCR beta VDJ and CDR3 profiling was carried out. TCRdb reanalysed the reads using MiXCR and keeps one entry per CDR3 protein. The sample records a few hundred thousand distinct CDR3 sequences, around 60% being singletons. Sequencing was done on a sample of sorted CD4+, CD8+, or CD8+CD57+ T cells (not recorded which) from PBMCs. The receptors shown here come from a human donor with severe aplastic anemia or a healthy control (not recorded which).

This clonotype came up once. The gene calls are TRBV25-1 and TRBJ2-7; a weak D match, TRBD1 (6 bases). V lost 2 bases and J 2 bases, leaving 10 bases between the germline ends. The CDR3 is 14 amino acids. Germline lookup yields CDR1 MGHDK and CDR2 SYGVNS. The CDR3 coding sequence is TGTGCCAGCAGTGAAATAAGGGGGACCTACGAGCAGTACTTC. Translated, it gives CASSEIRGTYEQYF.

This clonotype came up a few times. At one of its ends the junction is not consistent with the germline gene, which may arise from a read error. DNA for the CDR3: TGTGCTAGCAGCTTAGGGGGACAGCAAGAGACCCAGTACTTC. It yields the protein CASSLGGQQETQYF. This chain uses TRBV7-7 with TRBJ2-5; 7 nucleotides agree with TRBD1. The CDR3 has 14 residues. Germline V gene lookup returns CDR1 SSHAT and CDR2 FNYEAQ (reference sequence).

With regard to this clonotype: An end of the junction does not agree with germline; a read error may underlie this. The chain recombines TRBV10-1 with TRBJ2-1, with a possible D match to TRBD1 (6 bases). The CDR3 is 13 residues long. The germline gives CDR1 WNHNN, CDR2 SYGVQD (reference sequence). CDR3 in DNA: TGCGCCAGCAGTGAGTCGAGGAACGGACAGCATTTCTTC. Residues: CASSESRNGQHFF.

This clonotype was counted many times. The CDR3 here is CASSLSGTLSYEQYF. CDR3 DNA: TGTGCCAGCAGCTTATCCGGGACGCTCAGCTACGAGCAGTACTTC. V usage is TRBV7-9 and J usage is TRBJ2-7; possibly TRBD1 or TRBD2 for D (5 bases each). Germline CDR1 SEHNR, CDR2 FQNEAQ (reference sequence). CDR3 length: 15 residues. V lost 2 bases and J lost 3, with 14 bases in between.

This clonotype was picked up many times. The chain is built from TRBV6-5 and TRBJ2-3; 13 positions match TRBD2. Germline values: CDR1 MNHEY, CDR2 SVGAGI. The junction had 6 bases not matched to a gene; V was cut back by 7 bases and J by 2 bases. This CDR3 has 16 amino acids. As DNA, the CDR3 is TGTGCCAGCAATTGGGGACTAGCGGGGAACACAGATACGCAGTATTTT. It codes for CASNWGLAGNTDTQYF.